The rows below give T cell receptor beta chains drawn from one sample of a study of sequential checkpoint blockade in melanoma. Here immunoSEQ multiplex PCR was the method, and the copy in TCRdb shows in-frame clones only, minus some. The sample consists of about 11,000 clones, 60% to 80% of them appearing once. The sample here was CD8+ T cells sorted from blood (inferred from file names), taken from a patient given nivolumab and ipilimumab in sequence. Receptor source: a human donor with melanoma. CDR3s include the opening cysteine and the closing phenylalanine or tryptophan. The D gene is left open where the match is weak. The size field is filled for only some rows; it gives once, few, many or a size class.

clone_size d_call j_call v_call cdr3_nt cdr3_aa
. . TRBJ1-5 TRBV10-3 TGTGCCATCAGTGAGTTGGAGACAGACCCTAATCAGCCCCAGCATTTT CAISELETDPNQPQHF
. TRBD1 TRBJ1-1 TRBV6-5 TGTGCCAGCAGACAGGGGACGAACACTGAAGCTTTCTTT CASRQGTNTEAFF
. TRBD1 TRBJ1-1 TRBV7-6 TGTGCCAGCAGCTCGGGACAGTACACTGAAGCTTTCTTT CASSSGQYTEAFF
. . TRBJ2-1 TRBV4-1 TGCGCCAGCAGCCAAGATCTACTCTCCTCCTACAATGAGCAGTTCTTC CASSQDLLSSYNEQFF
. TRBD2 TRBJ2-4 TRBV7-2 TGTGCCAGCAGCCCCGGGACTAGCTACATTCAGTACTTC CASSPGTSYIQYF
few TRBD2 TRBJ2-3 TRBV7-3 TGTGCCAGCAGCTCTAGCGGGGGGCAAGGAGATACGCAGTATTTT CASSSSGGQGDTQYF
. . TRBJ2-3 TRBV7-9 TGTGCCAGCAGCCCCGGCGGGATTTCCACAGATACGCAGTATTTT CASSPGGISTDTQYF
. TRBD2 TRBJ2-7 TRBV11-1 TGTGCCAGCAGCTTACTAGCGGGAGGCTCCTACGAGCAGTACTTC CASSLLAGGSYEQYF
few . TRBJ1-5 TRBV5-5 TGTGCCAGCAGCTTGGGGCAGATTAGCAATCAGCCCCAGCATTTT CASSLGQISNQPQHF
. . TRBJ2-7 TRBV11-2 TGTGCCAGCAGCTTGGGACACCTCTACGAGCAGTACTTC CASSLGHLYEQYF
. TRBD1 TRBJ1-5 TRBV28 TGTGCCAGCCGGGACAGGGGAAGCAGAGGCAGCAATCAGCCCCAGCATTTT CASRDRGSRGSNQPQHF
. . TRBJ1-2 TRBV29-1 TGCAGCGTTGAATGGGGGGGTCGGTATGGCTACACCTTC CSVEWGGRYGYTF
few . TRBJ1-5 TRBV23-1 TGCGCCAGCAGTCACCCCGACAGGAATCAGCCCCAGCATTTT CASSHPDRNQPQHF
. . TRBJ2-1 TRBV5-6 TGTGCCAGCAGCTTCTCCCCCGAGGATGAGCAGTTCTTC CASSFSPEDEQFF
. TRBD1 TRBJ2-3 TRBV27 TGTGCCAGAAAAAGACAGGGATTTTTCACAGATACGCAGTATTTT CARKRQGFFTDTQYF
. TRBD1 TRBJ2-1 TRBV9 TGTGCCAGCAGCACCGGACCGGGACAGGAGTTCTTC CASSTGPGQEFF
. TRBD2 TRBJ2-7 TRBV6-5 TGTGCCAGCAGTTACACCGGGACTAGCAGATACGAGCAGTACTTC CASSYTGTSRYEQYF
. . TRBJ2-3 TRBV6-5 TGTGCCAGCAGCCATGGGGGCTTAGATACGCAGTATTTT CASSHGGLDTQYF